The source of this TCR beta chain is a study of blood T cells in healthy people across ages. Turning to the study itself: Per two T cells, template switching captured roughly one barcoded beta molecule.

V lost 6 bases to trimming and J lost 5 bases, with 7 bases between them. The germline CDR1 and CDR2 sequences are MGHDK and SYGVNS. The CDR3 length is 11 residues. Through a sample-barcoded 5' primer and a J-beta primer mix, a second PCR was run for 7 to 11 cycles. TCRdb processed the 5' RACE reads anew with MiXCR; each CDR3 protein has one entry. The table lists approximately 1,000,000 distinct CDR3 sequences, about two fifths of them singletons, with roughly 14% in the top ten. The sample consisted of blood. V and J are TRBV25-1 and TRBJ2-5, with D unresolved. This TCR was recovered from a man in his late teens or twenties in good health. In DNA form, the CDR3 reads TGTGCCAGCAGGAGCAGGGAGACCCAGTACTTC. The encoded protein is CASRSRETQYF. The whole variable domain, remainder taken from reference TRBV25-1 and TRBJ2-5, is EADIYQTPRYLVIGTGKKITLECSQTMGHDKMYWYQQDPGMELHLIHYSYGVNSTEKGDLSSESTVSRIRTEHFPLTLESARPSHTSQYLCASRSRETQYFGPGTRLLVL.